This T cell receptor beta chain emerged from a study of T-cell memory formation after mild COVID-19. Whole-study context: The two donors had largely donor-specific TCR clusters.

From 5'RACE with constant-segment primers came TCR alpha and TCR beta cDNA libraries that carried sample barcodes and UMIs. Each CDR3 protein is one row after TCRdb ran MiXCR on the 5' RACE reads. The sample records about 560,000 distinct CDR3 sequences, about a sixth being singletons. Trimming shortened V by 4 bases and J by 1 base, and 10 bases separated the two germline ends. This CDR3 region has 15 residues. Germline V gene data show CDR1 as ENHRY and CDR2 as SYGVKD. Study-wide results and limits: Researchers report contracting CD4+ clones mostly in CM and EM, with CD8+ clones in EMRA. The finding that pre-infection memory included some responding clones suggested that cross-reactive memory joined.

This clonotype came up many times. Antigen unknown. The sequence was obtained from an adult woman who had mild COVID-19 (a few samples of this study predate the infection). Cell type and time point are not known. The chain links TRBV10-3 to TRBJ2-2, with D possibly being TRBD2 (6 bases). The sample consisted of PBMCs or a T cell subset sorted from them (not recorded which). The CDR3 protein is CAISGSSGNTGELFF. CDR3 DNA: TGTGCCATCAGTGGGAGTAGCGGGAACACCGGGGAGCTGTTTTTT.